This passage covers 30 T cell receptor beta chains from one sample sequenced in a study of shared clonotypes between healthy human individuals. Naivety among CD8 cells was defined by CD45RO negativity and positive CCR7 selection, thereby excluding terminally differentiated effector memory CD45RA+ cells. TCRdb's table, derived via immunoSEQ multiplex PCR, lists solely in-frame clones and lacks some. The sample shows 1.5 million to 2.5 million clones, around 96% of them seen only once. Sequencing used naive CD8+ T cells sorted from blood. These receptors all come from a man aged 18 to 29 in good health.

The CDR3 nucleotides read TGTGCCAGCAGCTTAAGTTTCGGGGAGCTGTTTTTT. It codes for CASSLSFGELFF. This chain links TRBV7-6 with TRBJ2-2; D remains ambiguous. CDR3 length: 12 residues. Looked up from germline, CDR1 is SGHVS and CDR2 is FNYEAQ. V lost 2 bases and J lost 7, with 5 bases in between.

Details on this clone: The junction and the germline gene differ at one end; a read error may be behind it. The V gene is TRBV7-7, the J gene TRBJ2-2; D perhaps matches TRBD1 (6 bases). This CDR3 contains 15 residues. Germline CDR1 reads SSHAT; CDR2 reads FNYEAQ (reference sequence). The CDR3 coding sequence is TGTGCTAGCAGCTTAGAAGTGGGGGCTACCGGGGAGCTGTTTTTT. Amino acids: CASSLEVGATGELFF.

V is TRBV7-9 and J is TRBJ1-4; 8 positions agree with TRBD1. Germline V gives CDR1 SEHNR, CDR2 FQNEAQ (reference sequence). The junction had 8 bases not matched to a gene; V was cut back by 3 bases and J by 5 bases. CDR3 length: 16 amino acids. The CDR3 coding sequence is TGTGCCAGCAGCTTGGGACAGGCGCCTTTAAATGAAAAACTGTTTTTT. Its protein product is CASSLGQAPLNEKLFF.

This chain connects TRBV29-1 to TRBJ2-5; unclear D gene. Trimming took off 3 bases at V and 1 base at J, with 9 bases between the two ends. The CDR3 spans 13 residues. CDR1 is SQVTM and CDR2 is ANQGSEA in the germline V gene. The CDR3 bases are TGCAGCGTTGACCCCGGAGTCCAAGAGACCCAGTACTTC. It encodes CSVDPGVQETQYF.

V is TRBV6-5 and J is TRBJ1-2; D remains unclear. The CDR3 has 15 residues. Germline CDR1 and CDR2: MNHEY and SVGAGI. Deletions cut 2 bases from V and 0 bases from J, with 10 bases between. DNA of the CDR3: TGTGCCAGCAGTTACCTTCCGGCGGCTAACTATGGCTACACCTTC. Translating gives CASSYLPAANYGYTF.

V is TRBV4-3 and J is TRBJ2-7; possible D gene TRBD2, 6 bases. The germline CDR1 and CDR2 sequences are LGHNA and YSLEER. The CDR3 is 14 residues long. V shed 1 base and J shed 5 bases, with 12 bases lying between them. CDR3 in DNA: TGCGCCAGCAGCCAAGTGGGCGGGGCCGACGAGCAGTACTTC. Translating it yields CASSQVGGADEQYF.

This clone was counted once. This sequence joins TRBV4-3 and TRBJ2-7, with 9 nucleotides matching TRBD2. The CDR3 spans 17 residues. After removal of 0 bases from V and 6 bases from J, the junction contained 12 bases not matched to a gene. Germline V gene lookup returns CDR1 LGHNA and CDR2 YSLEER. The CDR3 reads CASSQDKVAGENSEQYF. The CDR3 DNA reads as TGCGCCAGCAGCCAAGATAAGGTAGCGGGAGAGAATAGCGAGCAGTACTTC.

The rearrangement uses TRBV19 and TRBJ2-7, with D possibly matching TRBD1 (6 bases). CDR1 is LNHDA, CDR2 SQIVND, per germline (reference sequence). Trimming took off 5 bases at V and 3 bases at J, with 11 bases between the two ends. The CDR3 extends over 13 amino acids. CDR3 residues: CASSLTQGYEQYF. CDR3 nucleotides: TGTGCCAGTAGTCTGACACAGGGCTACGAGCAGTACTTC.

The CDR3 region is CASSTGTDSYQPQHF. In DNA, the CDR3 is TGTGCCAGCAGCACCGGGACAGATTCCTATCAGCCCCAGCATTTT. V and J are TRBV11-2 and TRBJ1-5; 7 bases are a match to TRBD1. The germline gives CDR1 SGHAT, CDR2 FQNNGV. V was pared by 5 bases and J by 5 bases, with 9 bases of the junction left unmatched. The CDR3 has 15 residues.

The chain couples TRBV5-1 to TRBJ2-7; TRBD2 aligns across 12 bases. This CDR3 is 17 amino acids long. Germline V gene sequence: CDR1 SGHRS, CDR2 YFSETQ. J was trimmed by 2 bases and V by 2 bases; bases with no gene match: 8. This CDR3 is CASSLLAGGPNPYEQYF. The DNA for the CDR3 is TGCGCCAGCAGCTTACTAGCGGGAGGACCGAACCCCTACGAGCAGTACTTC.

The chain combines TRBV13 with TRBJ2-7; 8 nucleotides align to TRBD2. V gave up 4 bases and J gave up 2 bases; unmatched junction bases: 10. From germline, CDR1 is PRHDT and CDR2 FYEKMQ (reference sequence). The CDR3 is 16 amino acids. CDR3 loop: CASSSAPQAGAYEQYF. Written as DNA, the CDR3 is TGTGCCAGCAGCTCCGCGCCCCAAGCGGGGGCCTACGAGCAGTACTTC. Supplemented by reference TRBV13 and TRBJ2-7, the full variable domain reads AAGVIQSPRHLIKEKRETATLKCYPIPRHDTVYWYQQGPGQDPQFLISFYEKMQSDKGSIPDRFSAQQFSDYHSELNMSSLELGDSALYFCASSSAPQAGAYEQYFGPGTRLTVT.

In regard to this clone: At the DNA level, this CDR3 is encoded by other sequences in the same sample as well. V is TRBV29-1 and J is TRBJ2-7, with 7 bases that match TRBD1. The V gene end was trimmed by 6 bases and the J gene end by 4 bases; junction bases not matched to a gene: 6. Germline CDR1 and CDR2: SQVTM and ANQGSEA. The CDR3 runs to 12 residues. CDR3 nucleotides: TGCAGCGTCGAGGGCAGGGGGTACGAGCAGTACTTC. As protein: CSVEGRGYEQYF.

The chain uses TRBV7-9 and TRBJ2-7; TRBD1 matches at 8 bases. The CDR3 totals 14 residues. V lost 3 bases and J lost 4; bases outside the gene matches: 5. Germline values: CDR1 SEHNR, CDR2 FQNEAQ (reference sequence). CDR3 region: CASSFRTGWYEQYF. CDR3 nucleotides: TGTGCCAGCAGCTTCAGGACAGGGTGGTACGAGCAGTACTTC.

About this clone itself: The same CDR3 also results from other DNA sequences found in this sample. The chain has TRBV9 and TRBJ2-1; either TRBD1 or TRBD2 may supply D (6 bases each). From germline, CDR1 is SGDLS and CDR2 YYNGEE. CDR3 length equals 15 residues. V dropped 0 bases and J dropped 3 bases, with 10 bases sitting between them. In DNA, the CDR3 is TGTGCCAGCAGCGTAGCAGGAGGGGGCTACAATGAGCAGTTCTTC. Its protein is CASSVAGGGYNEQFF.

V gene TRBV7-9 combines with J gene TRBJ2-5; 10 bases are shared with TRBD1. Germline V gene data show CDR1 as SEHNR and CDR2 as FQNEAQ (reference sequence). CDR3 length equals 15 residues. V gave up 5 bases and J gave up 4 bases; unmatched junction bases: 7. This CDR3 is CASSPGTGATETQYF. CDR3 bases: TGTGCCAGCAGCCCCGGGACAGGGGCCACAGAGACCCAGTACTTC. Filled out from reference TRBV7-9 and TRBJ2-5, the complete variable domain reads DTGVSQNPRHKITKRGQNVTFRCDPISEHNRLYWYRQTLGQGPEFLTYFQNEAQLEKSRLLSDRFSAERPKGSFSTLEIQRTEQGDSAMYLCASSPGTGATETQYFGPGTRLLVL.

This clone has a single count. The chain combines TRBV10-2 with TRBJ1-2; 7 bases align to TRBD1. V trimming: 6 bases; J trimming: 5 bases; junction bases outside the gene matches: 9. Germline lookup yields CDR1 WSHSY and CDR2 SAAADI. The CDR3 is 14 residues long. CDR3 in amino acids: CASSDPGTVYGYTF. In DNA, the CDR3 is TGCGCCAGCAGCGACCCGGGGACAGTTTATGGCTACACCTTC.

The V call is TRBV6-5, the J call TRBJ1-5; D is uncertain. Looked up from germline, CDR1 is MNHEY and CDR2 is SVGAGI. CDR3 length equals 15 residues. Trimming stripped 6 bases from V and 4 bases from J, with 16 bases between. The CDR3 protein is CASRLDPVGNQPQHF. Written as DNA, the CDR3 is TGTGCCAGCAGATTGGACCCCGTGGGGAATCAGCCCCAGCATTTT.

The rearrangement joins TRBV28 to TRBJ2-3; D assignment may be TRBD1 or TRBD2 (6 bases each). V was pared by 2 bases and J by 5 bases, with 17 bases between. The germline CDR1 and CDR2 sequences are MDHEN and SYDVKM. The CDR3 loop spans 16 amino acids. The CDR3 reads CASSLEVGGSEDTQYF. The CDR3 bases are TGTGCCAGCAGTTTAGAAGTCGGGGGCTCTGAAGATACGCAGTATTTT.

The rearrangement uses TRBV1 and TRBJ2-5; the table's D gene call, TRBD1, was not cross checked with the DNA. TRBV1 is classified as a pseudogene. The CDR3 has 17 amino acids. CDR3 nucleotides: TGCACCAGCAGCCAGAGACCAAGGGACAGGTTCGGGGAGACCCAGTACTTC. Translated, it gives CTSSQRPRDRFGETQYF.

This sequence joins TRBV6-5 and TRBJ2-7, with D perhaps assigned TRBD1 or TRBD2 (5 bases each). Germline V gives CDR1 MNHEY, CDR2 SVGAGI. The CDR3 sequence is 16 residues long. Trimming removed 0 bases at V and 0 bases at J, with 12 bases between. The CDR3 sequence is CASSYSGTESSYEQYF. The CDR3 bases are TGTGCCAGCAGTTACTCTGGGACGGAAAGCTCCTACGAGCAGTACTTC.

To note about this clone: Other DNA sequences in this sample translate to the same CDR3. The chain is built from TRBV6-5 and TRBJ2-3; D unclear. Deletions cut 0 bases from V and 4 bases from J, with 5 bases between. Germline-derived CDR1 and CDR2 are MNHEY and SVGAGI. The CDR3 length is 13 residues. CDR3 sequence: CASSYSSADTQYF. As DNA, the CDR3 is TGTGCCAGCAGTTACTCGTCCGCAGATACGCAGTATTTT.

The rearrangement links TRBV30 to TRBJ1-1; 7 bases match TRBD1. This CDR3 spans 13 amino acids. The germline V gene has CDR1 GTSNPN and CDR2 SVGIG (reference sequence). V shed 3 bases, J shed 4 bases, and the junction held 5 bases outside the gene matches. The CDR3: CAWRITGVTEAFF. Here the CDR3 DNA reads TGTGCCTGGAGAATTACAGGGGTCACTGAAGCTTTCTTT.

The rearrangement links TRBV4-1 to TRBJ2-7; D gene uncertain. The CDR3 extends over 15 amino acids. CDR1 is MGHRA and CDR2 is YSYEKL in the germline V gene. V lost 4 bases, J lost 2 bases, and 15 bases lay in between. The CDR3 reads CASSPTPDGTYEQYF. CDR3 nucleotides: TGCGCCAGCAGCCCCACGCCGGACGGAACCTACGAGCAGTACTTC.

The chain joins TRBV27 to TRBJ2-3; 12 nucleotides agree with TRBD2. In germline, CDR1 is MNHEY, CDR2 SMNVEV (reference sequence). V lost 3 bases, J lost 3 bases, and 10 bases stayed unmatched. The length of the CDR3 is 18 residues. CDR3 residues: CASSFLAGGKVSTDTQYF. DNA of the CDR3: TGTGCCAGCAGTTTTCTAGCGGGAGGGAAAGTTAGTACAGATACGCAGTATTTT.

The gene calls are TRBV6-6 and TRBJ1-5; D is uncertain. V was trimmed by 5 bases and J by 3 bases, leaving 8 bases between them. Germline-derived CDR1 and CDR2 are MNHNY and SVGAGI (reference sequence). The CDR3 covers 13 residues. CDR3: CASSENLNQPQHF. The CDR3 nucleotides read TGTGCCAGCAGTGAGAACCTCAATCAGCCCCAGCATTTT.

The J gene is TRBJ2-2, the V gene TRBV29-1, with 7 bases lining up with TRBD1. J gave up 2 bases and V 6 bases, and 6 bases lay outside the gene matches. The length of the CDR3 is 14 residues. CDR1 and CDR2 from the germline V gene are SQVTM and ANQGSEA. CDR3 sequence reads: CSVNTGVNTGELFF. CDR3 coding DNA: TGCAGCGTCAATACAGGGGTCAACACCGGGGAGCTGTTTTTT.

The V gene is TRBV30, the J gene TRBJ2-3; TRBD2 aligns across 8 bases. J was trimmed by 2 bases and V by 2 bases; bases with no gene match: 3. Germline V lookup: CDR1 GTSNPN, CDR2 SVGIG (reference sequence). The CDR3 length is 14 residues. The CDR3 nucleotides are TGTGCCTGGAGTTCGGGAGGGCTCACAGATACGCAGTATTTT. It yields the protein CAWSSGGLTDTQYF.

As for this clone: Distinct nucleotide sequences in the sample also encode this CDR3. V gene TRBV28 combines with J gene TRBJ1-5; 7 bases map to TRBD1. The CDR3 covers 14 residues. Germline V lookup: CDR1 MDHEN, CDR2 SYDVKM. Unmatched junction bases numbered 5, after V lost 5 bases and J lost 4 bases. The DNA of the CDR3 is TGTGCCAGCAGTCTCAGGACAGGAAATCAGCCCCAGCATTTT. Its translation: CASSLRTGNQPQHF.

This rearrangement joins TRBV5-6 to TRBJ2-7; D remains unclear. The CDR3 spans 15 residues. V lost 0 bases, J lost 0 bases, and 10 bases lay in between. Germline CDR1 reads SGHDT; CDR2 reads YYEEEE. The CDR3, as DNA: TGTGCCAGCAGCTTGGTTAGTTTGAGCTCCTACGAGCAGTACTTC. Encoded protein: CASSLVSLSSYEQYF.

The genes are TRBV6-5 and TRBJ2-5, with TRBD2 identical over 11 bases. CDR1 is MNHEY, CDR2 SVGAGI, per germline. The CDR3 runs to 15 residues. Trimming cost V 8 bases and J 4 bases; bases outside gene matches: 9. The chain's CDR3 is CASSGDSGRGETQYF. CDR3 coding DNA: TGTGCCAGCTCGGGGGATAGCGGGAGGGGAGAGACCCAGTACTTC.